This T cell receptor (beta chain) derives from a study of blood T cells in healthy people across ages. The use of a sample-barcoded 5' primer and a J-beta primer mix characterized a second PCR of roughly 7 to 11 cycles. TCRdb reprocessed the 5' RACE reads with MiXCR, giving one entry per CDR3 protein. The sample consists of approximately 1.5 million distinct CDR3 sequences, roughly two fifths of them appearing once. The CDR3 loop spans 15 amino acids. V dropped 4 bases and J dropped 7 bases, with 19 bases sitting between them. CDR1 is SEHNR and CDR2 is FQNEAQ in the germline V gene (reference sequence).

The chain has TRBV7-9 and TRBJ1-2; possibly TRBD1 for D (6 bases). This receptor was taken from a woman aged 18-30 years in good health. What was sequenced was blood. The CDR3 protein is CASSSGQHEGFGYTF. As DNA, the CDR3 is TGTGCCAGCAGCTCTGGACAGCATGAGGGGTTTGGCTACACCTTC.